A single sample gave rise to the 18 T cell receptor beta chains below, sequenced in a study of T cells in Graves' hyperthyroidism and ophthalmopathy. Amplification of TCR beta CDR3 regions used RNA as the template. A first-round RT-PCR of the TCR CDR3 used the HTBI primer set. TCRdb passed the multiplex PCR reads through MiXCR, listing each CDR3 protein once. The sample yields about 840,000 distinct CDR3 sequences, 35% to 45% seen once. Sequencing was done on a sample of blood. The receptors were sampled from a man younger than 35 with Graves' hyperthyroidism.

This clonotype was detected many times. The chain recombines TRBV10-3 with TRBJ1-1; the D gene is possibly TRBD1 (5 bases). The CDR3 consists of 14 residues. The V end was cut by 5 bases, the J end by 1 base, with 11 bases between. Germline assignment: CDR1 ENHRY and CDR2 SYGVKD. CDR3 nucleotide sequence: TGTGCCATCAGTCCTCCGGGGCCGAACACTGAAGCTTTCTTT. This gives the protein CAISPPGPNTEAFF.

To note about this clonotype: A much larger clone sits a single nucleotide away, making a read error possible. The chain has TRBV19 and TRBJ1-4; unclear D gene. This CDR3 is 15 amino acids long. Per germline, CDR1 LNHDA and CDR2 SQIVND (reference sequence). Here the CDR3 DNA reads TGTGCCAGTAGTACCCAGGCCGCAACTAATGAAAAACTGCTTTTT. Protein: CASSTQAATNEKLLF.

This clonotype was found a few times. This rearrangement joins TRBV6-6 to TRBJ1-5; weak D call: TRBD1 (5 bases). The CDR3 loop spans 15 amino acids. The V gene lost 3 bases and the J gene lost 7 bases, with 16 bases spanning the gap. Germline V lookup: CDR1 MNHNY, CDR2 SVGAGI (reference sequence). This CDR3 reads CASSYSVPGEQPQHF. Written as DNA, the CDR3 is TGTGCCAGCAGTTATTCGGTACCGGGGGAGCAGCCCCAGCATTTT.

V usage is TRBV5-1 and J usage is TRBJ2-7, with 9 bases aligning to TRBD1. The J segment lost 5 bases and the V segment lost 4 bases, leaving 7 bases of the junction unmatched. The CDR3 is 14 residues long. Germline CDR1 SGHRS, CDR2 YFSETQ. CDR3 sequence: CASSLDRGFNEQYF. CDR3 nucleotide sequence: TGCGCCAGCAGCCTGGACAGGGGTTTCAACGAGCAGTACTTC.

In this sample, this clonotype turned up many times. The chain carries TRBV13 and TRBJ2-5; D uncertain. Germline CDR1 is PRHDT and CDR2 is FYEKMQ (reference sequence). This CDR3 has 13 residues. V lost 5 bases, J lost 6 bases, and 13 bases lay in between. CDR3 DNA sequence: TGTGCCAGCAGCGACCCGAATAGCAAGACCCAGTACTTC. Translated, it gives CASSDPNSKTQYF. Filled out from reference TRBV13 and TRBJ2-5, the complete variable domain reads AAGVIQSPRHLIKEKRETATLKCYPIPRHDTVYWYQQGPGQDPQFLISFYEKMQSDKGSIPDRFSAQQFSDYHSELNMSSLELGDSALYFCASSDPNSKTQYFGPGTRLLVL.

This rearrangement joins TRBV11-1 to TRBJ1-1; a weak D match, TRBD1 (5 bases). CDR1 is SGHAT and CDR2 is FQDESV in the germline V gene (reference sequence). The CDR3 has 13 residues. V was shortened by 5 bases and J by 11 bases, with 18 bases between the two germline ends. CDR3 sequence: CASSREARVEAFF. The CDR3 nucleotides read TGTGCCAGCAGCCGAGAGGCCAGGGTCGAGGCTTTCTTT.

In its sample, this clonotype was seen once. This sequence joins TRBV2 and TRBJ1-1; 12 nucleotides agree with TRBD1. CDR1 is SNHLY, CDR2 FYNNEI, per germline. The V segment lost 5 bases and the J segment 1 base; nucleotides outside the gene matches: 5. The CDR3 has 16 amino acids. In DNA, the CDR3 is TGTGCCAGCAGTTCGGGACAGGGGGCTACGAACACTGAAGCTTTCTTT. Translation: CASSSGQGATNTEAFF.

This clonotype was counted many times. The chain has TRBV29-1 and TRBJ2-7; TRBD2 matches at 12 bases. The germline V gene encodes CDR1 SQVTM and CDR2 ANQGSEA. The CDR3 runs to 13 residues. Trimming removed 6 bases from V and 4 bases from J; junction bases left unmatched: 4. The CDR3 sequence: CSVASGRGYEQYF. The CDR3 coding sequence is TGCAGCGTAGCTAGCGGGAGGGGATACGAGCAGTACTTC.

This clonotype has a count of ten or more. CDR3 coding DNA: TGTGCCAAAGGGACAGTGCAAGAGACCCAGTACTTC. This translates into CAKGTVQETQYF. This sequence joins TRBV2 and TRBJ2-5; 7 bases fit TRBD1. Losses at the gene ends were 10 bases for V and 2 bases for J; bases not matched to a gene: 4. The CDR3 spans 12 residues. Germline values: CDR1 SNHLY, CDR2 FYNNEI.

This sequence joins TRBV19 and TRBJ1-5; D unresolved. The CDR3 consists of 15 residues. Looked up from germline, CDR1 is LNHDA and CDR2 is SQIVND (reference sequence). The germline V and J ends were trimmed by 6 bases and 3 bases, with 15 bases remaining between them. This chain's CDR3 is CASRRYLVDNQPQHF. The CDR3 DNA sequence: TGTGCCAGTAGGAGGTACTTAGTGGACAATCAGCCCCAGCATTTT.

The rearrangement uses TRBV7-3 and TRBJ2-2; 7 nucleotides match TRBD1. Trimming took 4 bases from V and 7 from J; bases not matched to a gene: 3. The CDR3 has 13 amino acids. The germline gives CDR1 SGHTA, CDR2 FQGTGA. CDR3: CASSSTGNGELFF. DNA of the CDR3: TGTGCCAGCAGCTCGACAGGGAACGGGGAGCTGTTTTTT.

In this sample, this clonotype turned up many times. The rearrangement joins TRBV19 to TRBJ1-4; D is uncertain. The ends were cut back, 7 bases at V and 8 bases at J, with 11 bases in the middle. The length of the CDR3 is 12 residues. Germline values: CDR1 LNHDA, CDR2 SQIVND (reference sequence). For the CDR3, the DNA is TGTGCCAGTACCTTCGGACGAGAAAAACTGTTTTTT. It translates to CASTFGREKLFF.

This clonotype was counted only a few times. The V gene is TRBV20-1, the J gene TRBJ2-7; D uncertain. Germline-derived CDR1 and CDR2 are DFQATT and SNEGSKA (reference sequence). This CDR3 comprises 12 residues. V dropped 0 bases and J dropped 4 bases, with 7 bases sitting between them. CDR3 sequence reads: CSARDQPYEQYF. CDR3 nucleotides: TGCAGTGCTAGAGATCAACCTTACGAGCAGTACTTC.

This clonotype was seen a handful of times. CDR3 region: CASSTLSNSPLHF. The CDR3 region has the DNA TGTGCCAGCAGCACACTATCGAATTCACCCCTCCACTTT. The J gene is TRBJ1-6, the V gene TRBV12-3 or TRBV12-4; the D is unclear. The CDR3 runs to 13 residues. Trimming removed 6 bases at V and 7 bases at J, with 10 bases between.

In its sample, this clonotype was seen many times. The rearrangement joins TRBV7-3 to TRBJ2-7; D remains unclear. Trimming removed 5 bases from V and 3 bases from J, with 11 bases in between. The CDR3 runs to 13 residues. Germline V gene lookup returns CDR1 SGHTA and CDR2 FQGTGA. CDR3 sequence reads: CASSPDHGYEQYF. The CDR3, as DNA: TGTGCCAGCAGCCCGGACCACGGCTACGAGCAGTACTTC.

The chain has TRBV7-3 and TRBJ2-5; either TRBD1 or TRBD2 may supply D (5 bases each). Germline CDR1 SGHTA, CDR2 FQGTGA. The CDR3 contains 15 residues. V was trimmed by 3 bases and J by 4 bases, leaving 15 bases between them. The CDR3 sequence is CASSFEGRVGETQYF. The CDR3 DNA is TGTGCCAGCAGCTTCGAGGGGCGGGTGGGAGAGACCCAGTACTTC. Full variable domain (remainder filled in from reference TRBV7-3 and TRBJ2-5): GAGVSQTPSNKVTEKGKYVELRCDPISGHTALYWYRQSLGQGPEFLIYFQGTGAADDSGLPNDRFFAVRPEGSVSTLKIQRTERGDSAVYLCASSFEGRVGETQYFGPGTRLLVL.

This clonotype has a count of ten or more. The V call is TRBV7-2, the J call TRBJ2-7; 11 bases map to TRBD1. CDR1 and CDR2 (germline): SGHTA, FQGNSA. CDR3 length: 15 residues. Trimming cost V 4 bases and J 3 bases; bases outside gene matches: 5. This chain's CDR3 is CASSSPGQGGYEQYF. CDR3 DNA sequence: TGTGCCAGCAGCTCCCCGGGACAGGGGGGCTACGAGCAGTACTTC.

This clonotype was observed many times. The chain recombines TRBV25-1 with TRBJ1-2; no reliable D call. Germline V gene data show CDR1 as MGHDK and CDR2 as SYGVNS. V was shortened by 1 base and J by 3 bases, with 6 bases between the two germline ends. This CDR3 contains 13 residues. Written as DNA, the CDR3 is TGTGCCAGCAGTGAATCCGGTCACTATGGCTACACCTTC. This sequence encodes CASSESGHYGYTF.